This TCR beta chain was sequenced in a study of cytomegalovirus exposure and HLA in healthy donors. Study results and caveats: TCR clusters originating in the first cohort tended to co-occur in the 110 or so validation repertoires, according to a later analysis.

Method: immunoSEQ multiplex PCR; TCRdb's copy keeps in-frame clones and lacks some. The sample has 130,000 to 150,000 clones, roughly 90% seen once. Germline V CDR1 and CDR2: MDHEN, SYDVKM. J gave up 0 bases and V 5 bases, and 8 bases lay outside the gene matches. The CDR3 spans 16 residues. To note about this clone: Its antigen is not known.

The chain employs TRBV28 and TRBJ2-3; TRBD2 aligns across 7 bases. This clonotype originated in a man between 18 and 29 years old in good health and CMV-seronegative. Sequencing was carried out using PBMCs. The CDR3 DNA reads TGTGCCAGCAGTAAGGGGAGCGGGGCAAGCACAGATACGCAGTATTTT. It codes for CASSKGSGASTDTQYF.